The next 20 T cell receptor beta chains were all read from a single sample in a study of blood T cell repertoires in COVID-19. Measured with immunoSEQ multiplex PCR; TCRdb has only the in-frame clones, and not every one. The sample has about 240,000 clones; about 90% are singletons. Source material: peripheral blood. The receptor set was obtained from a man aged 55 to 70 who had recovered from COVID-19.

The chain carries TRBV5-3 and TRBJ2-3; 10 bases match TRBD1. TRBV5-3 is an ORF for which the function is uncertain. Germline trimming cut 1 base from V and 3 bases from J; bases unmatched to any gene: 5. CDR3 length: 16 amino acids. DNA of the CDR3: TGTGCCAGAAGCTTGAGGTTGGGACAGGGGACAGATACGCAGTATTTT. This gives the protein CARSLRLGQGTDTQYF.

The chain combines TRBV5-5 with TRBJ1-5, with a weak D call TRBD1 (5 bases). There are 16 residues in the CDR3. The germline V gene encodes CDR1 SGHKS and CDR2 YYEKEE (reference sequence). The ends were cut back, 0 bases at V and 6 bases at J, with 16 bases in the middle. The CDR3 DNA sequence: TGTGCCAGCAGCTTGGACGGGGTCATGGGGGGTCAGCCCCAGCATTTT. Its protein product is CASSLDGVMGGQPQHF.

This clone was counted once. The chain is built from TRBV11-2 and TRBJ2-7, with 8 bases identical to TRBD1. Germline V gene lookup returns CDR1 SGHAT and CDR2 FQNNGV. The CDR3 sequence is 15 residues long. Trimming cost V 2 bases and J 3 bases; bases outside gene matches: 6. The CDR3 DNA reads TGTGCCAGCAGCTTATCCCCAGGGGGCCTCTACGAGCAGTACGTC. Protein: CASSLSPGGLYEQYV.

The rearrangement links TRBV3-1 (or the pseudogene TRBV3-2) to TRBJ2-2, with TRBD1 identical over 11 bases. The germline V gene encodes CDR1 LGHDT and CDR2 YNNKEL (reference sequence). Trimming cost V 6 bases and J 6 bases; bases outside gene matches: 9. The CDR3 has 16 amino acids. CDR3 sequence reads: CASRPRTGGESGELFF. In DNA, the CDR3 is TGTGCCAGCAGACCCCGGACAGGGGGCGAGTCCGGGGAGCTGTTTTTT.

A single count supports this clone. This chain uses TRBV7-9 with TRBJ2-3; 8 positions match TRBD2. Germline CDR1 and CDR2: SEHNR and FQNEAQ (reference sequence). The V and J ends lost 5 bases and 3 bases, in that order; junction bases with no gene match: 4. This CDR3 is built from 14 residues. CDR3 residues: CASSDLAGTDTQYF. Written as DNA, the CDR3 is TGTGCCAGCAGCGATTTAGCGGGGACAGATACGCAGTATTTT.

This chain joins TRBV18 and TRBJ2-2, with D unclear. The V and J ends lost 2 bases and 0 bases respectively, with 4 bases between them. The CDR3 has 14 amino acids. CDR1 KGHSH and CDR2 LQKENI come from the germline V gene. Written as DNA, the CDR3 is TGTGCCAGCTCACCAAACTCGAACACCGGGGAGCTGTTTTTT. Amino acid sequence: CASSPNSNTGELFF.

The chain employs TRBV19 and TRBJ1-5, with D perhaps TRBD1 (6 bases). V lost 5 bases and J 6 bases, leaving 17 bases between the germline ends. The germline V gene has CDR1 LNHDA and CDR2 SQIVND (reference sequence). This CDR3 is 15 amino acids long. For the CDR3, the DNA is TGTGCCAGTAGTGCGTTCAGGGGTGGGGGTCAGCCCCAGCATTTT. Translation: CASSAFRGGGQPQHF.

The V gene is TRBV30, the J gene TRBJ1-1, with D unresolved. From germline, CDR1 is GTSNPN and CDR2 SVGIG (reference sequence). This CDR3 is 14 amino acids long. Trimming removed 3 bases at V and 1 base at J, with 12 bases between. The CDR3 region has the DNA TGTGCCTGGAGGACTGTGTCGGGGAACACTGAAGCTTTCTTT. It is translated as CAWRTVSGNTEAFF. The whole variable domain, remainder taken from reference TRBV30 and TRBJ1-1, is SQTIHQWPATLVQPVGSPLSLECTVEGTSNPNLYWYRQAAGRGLQLLFYSVGIGQISSEVPQNLSASRPQDRQFILSSKKLLLSDSGFYLCAWRTVSGNTEAFFGQGTRLTVV.

CDR3 protein: CAQLLLTNEKLFF. CDR3 bases: TGTGCCCAATTACTGTTAACTAATGAAAAACTGTTTTTT. The chain carries TRBV30 and TRBJ1-4; D gene uncertain. The length of the CDR3 is 13 residues. V lost 8 bases and J lost 1, with 11 bases in between. Germline CDR1 GTSNPN, CDR2 SVGIG (reference sequence).

V is TRBV5-1 and J is TRBJ2-7; D might be TRBD2 (6 bases). Germline V lookup: CDR1 SGHRS, CDR2 YFSETQ. CDR3 length equals 12 residues. Trimming took 0 bases from V and 5 from J, leaving 6 bases between them. This chain's CDR3 is CASSLGGDEQYF. CDR3 sequence (DNA): TGCGCCAGCAGCTTGGGCGGGGACGAGCAGTACTTC.

The chain joins TRBV7-6 to TRBJ2-1, with 8 bases lining up with TRBD1. The V gene's germline CDR1 is SGHVS and CDR2 FNYEAQ. With V trimmed by 1 base and J by 4 bases, 6 bases remained unmatched. The CDR3 runs to 16 residues. CDR3 protein: CASSLVGTGKYNEQFF. As DNA, the CDR3 is TGTGCCAGCAGCTTAGTAGGGACAGGAAAGTACAATGAGCAGTTCTTC. The complete variable domain, with remaining parts taken from reference TRBV7-6 and TRBJ2-1, reads GAGVSQSPRYKVTKRGQDVALRCDPISGHVSLYWYRQALGQGPEFLTYFNYEAQQDKSGLPNDRFSAERPEGSISTLTIQRTEQRDSAMYRCASSLVGTGKYNEQFFGPGTRLTVL.

The V and J genes are TRBV15 and TRBJ1-2; D gene unclear. Trimming removed 0 bases from V and 0 bases from J, with 8 bases in between. The germline V gene has CDR1 LNHNV and CDR2 YYDKDF (reference sequence). The CDR3 sequence is 15 residues long. The CDR3 DNA is TGTGCCACCAGCAGAGATCTCACTGCTAACTATGGCTACACCTTC. Residues: CATSRDLTANYGYTF.

The chain combines TRBV5-1 with TRBJ2-2; TRBD1 matches at 9 bases. The germline gives CDR1 SGHRS, CDR2 YFSETQ. This CDR3 region has 19 residues. Germline trimming cut 0 bases from V and 4 bases from J; bases unmatched to any gene: 13. The DNA of the CDR3 is TGCGCCAGCAGCTTGGAACCATACAGGGGGCGCCGGGTCACCGGGGAGCTGTTTTTT. As protein: CASSLEPYRGRRVTGELFF.

This chain joins TRBV27 and TRBJ1-6; 8 bases fit TRBD1. After removal of 5 bases from V and 10 bases from J, the junction contained 7 bases not matched to a gene. CDR1 and CDR2 from the germline V gene are MNHEY and SMNVEV (reference sequence). This CDR3 has 14 residues. The CDR3 sequence: CASSLGTGNSPLHF. The CDR3 nucleotides read TGTGCCAGCAGTCTTGGGACAGGAAACTCACCCCTCCACTTT.

This chain joins TRBV19 and TRBJ1-1; TRBD1 matches at 7 bases. Germline CDR1 is LNHDA and CDR2 is SQIVND (reference sequence). The CDR3 runs to 15 residues. Trimming removed 3 bases from V and 0 bases from J; junction bases left unmatched: 4. The CDR3 nucleotides read TGTGCCAGTAGTATCCCGGGACAGATGAACACTGAAGCTTTCTTT. Translated, it gives CASSIPGQMNTEAFF.

This rearrangement joins TRBV18 to TRBJ2-7; 14 positions match TRBD2. The V gene end was trimmed by 0 bases and the J gene end by 0 bases; junction bases not matched to a gene: 7. The germline CDR1 and CDR2 sequences are KGHSH and LQKENI. This CDR3 spans 19 amino acids. The CDR3 reads CASSPPGRGTSGGSYEQYF. CDR3 bases: TGTGCCAGCTCACCACCCGGCAGGGGGACTAGCGGGGGCTCCTACGAGCAGTACTTC.

The chain carries TRBV7-2 and TRBJ1-4, with D perhaps TRBD1 (6 bases). CDR1 SGHTA and CDR2 FQGNSA come from the germline V gene. The V end lost 4 bases, the J end lost 3 bases, and 12 bases lay between the germline ends. The CDR3 is made up of 15 amino acids. CDR3 bases: TGTGCCAGCAGCTCGACAGGTCCGCCTAATGAAAAACTGTTTTTT. Its protein product is CASSSTGPPNEKLFF.

This clone was seen more than once but under ten times. The CDR3 loop reads CASSPLREGESPLHF. CDR3 bases: TGTGCCAGCTCACCTCTGAGGGAAGGAGAATCACCCCTCCACTTT. This rearrangement joins TRBV18 to TRBJ1-6; D call uncertain. V gave up 3 bases and J gave up 10 bases, with 16 bases separating them. The CDR3 extends over 15 amino acids. Germline loops: CDR1 KGHSH, CDR2 LQKENI. Filled out from reference TRBV18 and TRBJ1-6, the complete variable domain reads NAGVMQNPRHLVRRRGQEARLRCSPMKGHSHVYWYRQLPEEGLKFMVYLQKENIIDESGMPKERFSAEFPKEGPSILRIQQVVRGDSAAYFCASSPLREGESPLHFGNGTRLTVT.

The rearrangement uses TRBV6-5 and TRBJ2-2; TRBD2 matches at 9 bases. This CDR3 comprises 16 residues. The junction had 3 bases not matched to a gene; V was cut back by 2 bases and J by 2 bases. Germline V gene sequence: CDR1 MNHEY, CDR2 SVGAGI. CDR3 sequence: CASSYRAGGNTGELFF. Here the CDR3 DNA reads TGTGCCAGCAGTTACAGAGCGGGGGGAAACACCGGGGAGCTGTTTTTT.

The chain has TRBV24-1 and TRBJ2-5, with a possible D match to TRBD2 (5 bases). V was cut by 4 bases and J by 2 bases, with 13 bases left in between. Germline V gene sequence: CDR1 KGHDR, CDR2 SFDVKD. The CDR3 has 15 amino acids. The CDR3 DNA reads as TGTGCCACCAGTGACCCCCGGACTGCTCAAGAGACCCAGTACTTC. This encodes CATSDPRTAQETQYF.